This T cell receptor beta chain was recovered during a study of control samples from healthy donors and cancer patients (dated by TCRdb to the early 2020s). The library was built by means of the immunoSEQ multiplex PCR assay. Imported from immuneACCESS, the table was reduced by TCRdb to in-frame sequences with V and J called. These copies leave out some clones; in studies compared against another copy, an unresolved V gene accounts for under half, and the cause of the remainder is not known. The sample has roughly 150,000 clones on record, 80% to 90% of them singletons. In total, the top ten clones hold 1.7% of the sample. This clone showed up many times. The antigen this receptor binds is unknown. Base qualities are not at hand, and no much larger clone is one base apart. For CDR1 and CDR2, the germline V gene (reference sequence) lists LGHDT and YNNKEL. Trimming costs V 0 bases and J 2 bases, and their ends lie 7 bases apart. From its cysteine to its phenylalanine, the CDR3 spans 14 amino acids. The entry retains the CDR3 DNA only, 42 bases that are in frame from base 1.

The sequence was collected from a man younger than 35 in good health. The V and J genes are TRBV3-1 (or the pseudogene TRBV3-2) and TRBJ2-5; no confident D gene assignment can be made. The source material was blood. The CDR3 region reads CASSQEGTQETQYF. The base sequence is TGTGCCAGCAGCCAAGAGGGCACTCAAGAGACCCAGTACTTC.